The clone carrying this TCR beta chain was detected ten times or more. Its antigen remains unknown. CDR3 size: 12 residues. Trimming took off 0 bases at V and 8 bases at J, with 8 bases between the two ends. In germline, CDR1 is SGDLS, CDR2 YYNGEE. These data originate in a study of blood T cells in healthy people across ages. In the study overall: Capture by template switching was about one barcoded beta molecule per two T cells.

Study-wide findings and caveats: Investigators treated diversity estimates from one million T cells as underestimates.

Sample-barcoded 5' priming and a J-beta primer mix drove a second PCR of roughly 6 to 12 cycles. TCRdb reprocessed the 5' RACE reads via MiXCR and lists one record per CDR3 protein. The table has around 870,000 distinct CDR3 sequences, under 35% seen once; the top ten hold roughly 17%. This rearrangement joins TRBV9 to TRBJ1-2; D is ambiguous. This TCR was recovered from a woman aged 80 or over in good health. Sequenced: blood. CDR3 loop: CASSVVGSGYTF. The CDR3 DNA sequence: TGTGCCAGCAGCGTAGTGGGGTCAGGCTACACCTTC.